These T cell receptor beta chains were read from a single sample in a study of identical twins. TCRdb re-called the 5' RACE reads with MiXCR, one entry per CDR3 protein. The repertoire holds 700,000 or so distinct CDR3 sequences, with around 8.6% as singletons. This same sample was also part of a study on yellow fever vaccine responses in identical twins.

Input material: PBMCs. These receptors all stem from a woman younger than 35 in good health. Both conserved end residues are part of each CDR3. D genes are given only for firm matches. Clone size is not always given. Where it is, it says once, few, many or a class for expanded clones.

V gene,D gene,clone size,J gene,CDR3 DNA,CDR3 protein
TRBV29-1,TRBD1,few,TRBJ1-2,TGCAGCGTTGAAGACTGGACAGGGGGCGCGAACACTGGCTACACCTTC,CSVEDWTGGANTGYTF
TRBV7-9,.,.,TRBJ2-7,TGTGCCAGCAGCCCAATGCTATATCCTACCTACGAGCAGTACTTC,CASSPMLYPTYEQYF
TRBV14,TRBD1,few,TRBJ2-1,TGTGCCAGCAGCCAAGTGAGGACAGGCTTGGAGTTCTTC,CASSQVRTGLEFF
TRBV6-2/TRBV6-3,.,few,TRBJ2-3,TGTGCCAGCAGTGCATCCGGAGATACGCAGTATTTT,CASSASGDTQYF
TRBV11-2,.,few,TRBJ1-1,TGTGCCAGCAGAAAGACAGGGAACACTGAAGCTTTCTTT,CASRKTGNTEAFF
TRBV27,.,.,TRBJ2-7,TGTGCCAGCATGGCGGGACAGGCGACCCTAGCGGGATACGAGCAGTACTTC,CASMAGQATLAGYEQYF
TRBV5-1,TRBD1,few,TRBJ2-7,TGCGCCAGCCGCATTGGACAGGGTTTCTACGAGCAGTACTTC,CASRIGQGFYEQYF
TRBV5-1,TRBD2,.,TRBJ2-1,TGCGCCAGCAGCTTTAGGACTAGCGGGGGAAACTACAATGAGCAGTTCTTC,CASSFRTSGGNYNEQFF
TRBV29-1,TRBD1,.,TRBJ2-7,TGCAGCGCCGGGGGACAGGGGGTAATCAACGAGCAGTACTTC,CSAGGQGVINEQYF
TRBV15,TRBD2,.,TRBJ2-5,TGTGCCACCAGCAGAGACGGGAGGGCCTCCGTGGAGACCCAGTACTTC,CATSRDGRASVETQYF
TRBV20-1,.,few,TRBJ1-1,TGCAGTGCTAGGCCTTTATCCGGGCCGAACACTGAAGCTTTCTTT,CSARPLSGPNTEAFF
TRBV28,.,.,TRBJ2-7,TGTGCCAGCAGTCTAACCGGGTCCTATGCGTACGAGCAGTACTTC,CASSLTGSYAYEQYF
TRBV24-1,TRBD1,few,TRBJ2-7,TGTGCCACCAGTGGGTTGGGACAGGGTAACGACGAGCAGTACTTC,CATSGLGQGNDEQYF
TRBV4-2,TRBD1,.,TRBJ2-5,TGTGCCAGCAGCCAGGGGACAGGGGCGGTGGAAGAGACCCAGTACTTC,CASSQGTGAVEETQYF
TRBV29-1,.,.,TRBJ2-7,TGCAGCGTTGTCCCGCCCACAGGGTACGGGCAGTACTTC,CSVVPPTGYGQYF
TRBV6-6,.,many,TRBJ2-7,TGTGCCAGCAGTTGGGTGGGGGTTCGCGAGCAGTACTTC,CASSWVGVREQYF
TRBV10-1,.,many,TRBJ2-1,TGCGCCAGCAGTGATCACAATGAGCAGTTCTTC,CASSDHNEQFF
TRBV4-1,.,few,TRBJ2-7,TGCGCCAGCAGCCAAGATCGGGGCCTAGGGGACTACGAGCAGTACTTC,CASSQDRGLGDYEQYF
TRBV20-1,.,few,TRBJ2-3,TGCAGTGCTAGAGTCGCGAGGGGGGGACCCACAGATACGCAGTATTTT,CSARVARGGPTDTQYF
TRBV20-1,.,few,TRBJ1-1,TGCAGTGCTAGAGCCGACGCGATCCGGGAAGCTTTCTTT,CSARADAIREAFF
TRBV4-1,TRBD1,.,TRBJ1-1,TGCGCCAGCAGCCAGCTTCCGGGACAGGGGGCTACTGAAGCTTTCTTT,CASSQLPGQGATEAFF
TRBV20-1,.,.,TRBJ1-1,TGCAGTGCTAGAGATACTCGACGGGGTTGGACTGAAGCTTTCTTT,CSARDTRRGWTEAFF
TRBV7-8,TRBD2,few,TRBJ2-3,TGTGCCAGCAGCCAACCCGGGACTAGCGGGGGGGCCGGAGATACGCAGTATTTT,CASSQPGTSGGAGDTQYF
TRBV7-3,.,few,TRBJ2-5,TGTGCCAGCAGCGCGTTAGGGCAAGAGACCCAGTACTTC,CASSALGQETQYF
TRBV27,TRBD2,.,TRBJ2-7,TGTGCCAGCAGTATTCTGGGCGGGGGGGCGACAAACGAGCAGTACTTC,CASSILGGGATNEQYF
TRBV4-3,.,few,TRBJ2-7,TGCGCCAGCAGCCAAGAGAGCAGGGCCGAGCAGTACTTC,CASSQESRAEQYF
TRBV20-1,TRBD2,many,TRBJ2-3,TGCAGTGCCCAACTGACTAGCGGGGGGGTGCGGGATACGCAGTATTTT,CSAQLTSGGVRDTQYF
TRBV20-1,.,.,TRBJ2-2,TGCAGTGCTCCAGAGGGCTTCACCGGGGAGCTGTTTTTT,CSAPEGFTGELFF
TRBV6-4,.,.,TRBJ2-1,TGTGCCAGCAGTGAAAGACTAGGTAGTGAGCAGTTCTTC,CASSERLGSEQFF
TRBV7-9,TRBD1,.,TRBJ2-1,TGTGCCAGCAGCTTAGATGGCAGGGGGACCAATGAGCAGTTCTTC,CASSLDGRGTNEQFF
TRBV27,.,few,TRBJ1-5,TGTGCCAGCAGCCATCAGGACGGGAATCAGCCCCAGCATTTT,CASSHQDGNQPQHF
TRBV7-9,TRBD2,.,TRBJ2-7,TGTGCCAGCAGCCCTGGGCTACCGGGAGGGCCCGGACACGAGCAGTACTTC,CASSPGLPGGPGHEQYF
TRBV6-1,TRBD2,few,TRBJ2-7,TGTGCCAGCAGTACACGGACTAGCACCTACGAGCAGTACTTC,CASSTRTSTYEQYF
TRBV6-6,.,.,TRBJ1-6,TGTGCCAGCAGATATCAACCGATTGCCCTCCACTTT,CASRYQPIALHF
TRBV29-1,TRBD1,.,TRBJ1-1,TGCAGCGTTGCAGGGGGCGTCGACGCTGAAGCTTTCTTT,CSVAGGVDAEAFF
TRBV12-3/TRBV12-4,.,many,TRBJ2-7,TGTGCCAGCAGTTTTCGGGGGGCTACTCGATCCTACGAGCAGTACTTC,CASSFRGATRSYEQYF
TRBV27,TRBD1,many,TRBJ2-7,TGTGCCAGCCGACAGGGGAACGAGCAGTACTTC,CASRQGNEQYF
TRBV10-3,.,many,TRBJ2-2,TGTGCCATCTCCCACCCGGGCACCGGGGAGCTGTTTTTT,CAISHPGTGELFF
TRBV11-2,TRBD1,few,TRBJ1-1,TGTGCCAGCAGCTTATTTGACAGGGGGTCTGAAGCTTTCTTT,CASSLFDRGSEAFF
TRBV11-2,.,.,TRBJ2-3,TGTGCCAGCAGCACAGGTGGCGCAGATACGCAGTATTTT,CASSTGGADTQYF
TRBV11-1,TRBD2,.,TRBJ2-2,TGTGCCAGCAGCCCACCCATAGCGGGAGGGCCGCGGGGCACCGGGGAGCTGTTTTTT,CASSPPIAGGPRGTGELFF
TRBV20-1,TRBD2,few,TRBJ2-1,TGCAGTGCTAGAACGGCGGGGGGCGCTTTCAATGAGCAGTTCTTC,CSARTAGGAFNEQFF
TRBV12-3/TRBV12-4,.,few,TRBJ2-4,TGTGCCAGCAGTTTTTCCCCCTCACTAACTGACCTAGCCAAAAACATTCAGTACTTC,CASSFSPSLTDLAKNIQYF
TRBV27,TRBD2,few,TRBJ2-7,TGTGCCAGCAGTTTATCGTATACCAGCGGGAGTGGGACCTACGAGCAGTACTTC,CASSLSYTSGSGTYEQYF
TRBV11-3,.,many,TRBJ2-3,TGTGCCAGCAGCGGGGATACGGGGGATACGCAGTATTTT,CASSGDTGDTQYF
TRBV5-1,TRBD1,many,TRBJ2-7,TGCGCCAGCAGCTTGGCCGTGGGACAGGGAACCTACGAGCAGTACTTC,CASSLAVGQGTYEQYF
TRBV7-6,.,few,TRBJ2-1,TGTGCCAGCAGCCACCCGCGGGACCGCTCCTACAATGAGCAGTTCTTC,CASSHPRDRSYNEQFF